The present entry profiles one TCR beta chain with its context. Patients in Seattle were enrolled during active infection, then followed longitudinally. This specimen belongs to a study of blood T cell repertoires in COVID-19. Study as a whole: T cells, B-cell-depleted T cells, or PBMCs provided the cDNA or gDNA that served as material.

Method: immunoSEQ multiplex PCR; TCRdb's copy keeps in-frame clones and lacks some. The data hold about 270,000 clones, with approximately 85% observed a single time. There are 19 residues in the CDR3. The junction had 12 bases not matched to a gene; V was cut back by 0 bases and J by 0 bases. The V and J genes are TRBV5-3 and TRBJ1-3, with TRBD1 matching over 7 bases. TRBV5-3 is placed among ORFs of uncertain function. Material: peripheral blood. The clonotype comes from a woman of 80 years or more with COVID-19, enrolled during active disease. The CDR3 region is CARSLAGTAASPSGNTIYF. CDR3 nucleotide sequence: TGTGCCAGAAGCTTGGCAGGGACAGCAGCTTCCCCCTCTGGAAACACCATATATTTT.